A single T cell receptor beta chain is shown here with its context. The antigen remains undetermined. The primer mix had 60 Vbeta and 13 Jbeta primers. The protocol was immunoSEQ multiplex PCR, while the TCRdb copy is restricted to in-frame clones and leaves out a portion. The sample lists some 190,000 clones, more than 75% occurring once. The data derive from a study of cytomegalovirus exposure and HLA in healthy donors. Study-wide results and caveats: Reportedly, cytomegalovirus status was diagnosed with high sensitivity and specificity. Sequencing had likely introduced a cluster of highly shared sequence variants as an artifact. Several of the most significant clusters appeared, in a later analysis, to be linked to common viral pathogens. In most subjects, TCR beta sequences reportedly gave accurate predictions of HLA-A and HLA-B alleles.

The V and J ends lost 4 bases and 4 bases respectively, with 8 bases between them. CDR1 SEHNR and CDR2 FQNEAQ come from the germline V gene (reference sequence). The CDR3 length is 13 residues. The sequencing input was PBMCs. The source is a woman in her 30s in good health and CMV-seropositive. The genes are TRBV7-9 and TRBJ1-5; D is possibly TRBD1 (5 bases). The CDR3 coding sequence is TGTGCCAGCAGCTATGGACAAAATCAGCCCCAGCATTTT. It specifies CASSYGQNQPQHF.